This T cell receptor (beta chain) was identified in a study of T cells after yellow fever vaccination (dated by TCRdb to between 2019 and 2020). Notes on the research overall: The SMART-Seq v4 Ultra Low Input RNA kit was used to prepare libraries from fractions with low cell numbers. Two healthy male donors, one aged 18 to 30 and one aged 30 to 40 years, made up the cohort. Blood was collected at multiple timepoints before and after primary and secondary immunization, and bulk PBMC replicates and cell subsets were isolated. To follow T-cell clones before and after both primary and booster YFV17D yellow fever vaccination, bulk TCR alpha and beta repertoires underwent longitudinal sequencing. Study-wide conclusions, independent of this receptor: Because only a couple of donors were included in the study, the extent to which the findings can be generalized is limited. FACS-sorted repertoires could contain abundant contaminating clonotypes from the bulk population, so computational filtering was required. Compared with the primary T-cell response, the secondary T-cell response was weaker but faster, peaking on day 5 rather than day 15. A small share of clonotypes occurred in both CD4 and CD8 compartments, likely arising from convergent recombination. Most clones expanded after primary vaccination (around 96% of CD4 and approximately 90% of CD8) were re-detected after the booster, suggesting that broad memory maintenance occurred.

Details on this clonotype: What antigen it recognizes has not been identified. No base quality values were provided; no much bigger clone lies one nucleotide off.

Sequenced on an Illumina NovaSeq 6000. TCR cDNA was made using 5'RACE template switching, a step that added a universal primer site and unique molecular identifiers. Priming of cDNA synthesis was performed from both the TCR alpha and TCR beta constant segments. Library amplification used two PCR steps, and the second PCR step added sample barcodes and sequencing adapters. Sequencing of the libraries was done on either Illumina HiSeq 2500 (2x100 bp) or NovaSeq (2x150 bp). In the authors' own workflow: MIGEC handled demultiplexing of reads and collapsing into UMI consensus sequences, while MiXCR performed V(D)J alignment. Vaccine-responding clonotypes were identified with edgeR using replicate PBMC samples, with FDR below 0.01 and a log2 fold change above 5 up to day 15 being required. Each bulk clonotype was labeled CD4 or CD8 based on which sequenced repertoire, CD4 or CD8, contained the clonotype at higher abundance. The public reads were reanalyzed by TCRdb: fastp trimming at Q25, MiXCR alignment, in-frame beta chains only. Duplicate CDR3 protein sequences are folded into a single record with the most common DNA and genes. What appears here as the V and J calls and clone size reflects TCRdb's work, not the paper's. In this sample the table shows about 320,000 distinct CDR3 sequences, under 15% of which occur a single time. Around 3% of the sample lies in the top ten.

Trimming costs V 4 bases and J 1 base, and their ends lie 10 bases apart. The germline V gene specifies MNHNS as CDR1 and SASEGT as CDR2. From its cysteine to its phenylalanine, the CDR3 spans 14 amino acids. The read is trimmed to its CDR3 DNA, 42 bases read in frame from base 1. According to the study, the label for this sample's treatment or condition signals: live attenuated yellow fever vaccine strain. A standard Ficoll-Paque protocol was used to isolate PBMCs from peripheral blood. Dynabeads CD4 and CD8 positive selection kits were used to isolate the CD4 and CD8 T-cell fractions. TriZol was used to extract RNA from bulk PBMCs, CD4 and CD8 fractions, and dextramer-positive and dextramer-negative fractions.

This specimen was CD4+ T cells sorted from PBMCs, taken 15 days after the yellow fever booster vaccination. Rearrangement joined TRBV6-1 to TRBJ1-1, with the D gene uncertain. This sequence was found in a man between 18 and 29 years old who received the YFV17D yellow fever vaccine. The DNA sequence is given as TGTGCCAGCAGTGTCGAGGTGGGGAACACTGAAGCTTTCTTT. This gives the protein CASSVEVGNTEAFF.